Listed below are T cell receptor beta chains from one sample, sequenced in a study of identical twins. TCRdb independently ran MiXCR on the 5' RACE reads; one entry per CDR3 protein. The table lists fewer than 650,000 distinct CDR3 sequences, roughly 7.2% of them singletons. These same data were also listed under a study on yellow fever vaccine responses in identical twins.

Sample: PBMCs. Receptors originate from a woman younger than 30 in good health. The CDR3 runs from the conserved cysteine through the conserved F or W. A D gene is named only where the DNA matches it firmly. Rows may omit the clone size; those that give it use once, few, many or a size class.

size,J,D,V,CDR3,DNA
few,TRBJ1-5,.,TRBV5-6,CASSFAQVGQPQHF,TGTGCCAGCAGCTTCGCGCAGGTGGGACAGCCCCAGCATTTT
many,TRBJ2-7,.,TRBV28,CASSLRVQDEQYF,TGTGCCAGCAGCCTCAGGGTTCAGGACGAGCAGTACTTC
many,TRBJ2-1,TRBD2,TRBV3-1,CASTKRGYNNEQFF,TGTGCCAGCACGAAGCGGGGATATAACAATGAGCAGTTCTTC
.,TRBJ1-2,.,TRBV24-1,CATSEATAPYGYTF,TGTGCCACCAGTGAGGCCACCGCACCCTATGGCTACACCTTC
many,TRBJ2-1,TRBD2,TRBV5-1,CASSVGLAGSKTPYNEQFF,TGCGCCAGCAGCGTGGGACTAGCGGGATCTAAAACCCCTTACAATGAGCAGTTCTTC
few,TRBJ1-1,TRBD1,TRBV20-1,CSARPTGDPEAFF,TGCAGTGCTAGACCTACAGGGGATCCTGAAGCTTTCTTT
few,TRBJ2-2,.,TRBV12-3/TRBV12-4,CASTSTGRMNTGELFF,TGTGCCAGCACCTCAACGGGACGAATGAACACCGGGGAGCTGTTTTTT
.,TRBJ2-1,TRBD2,TRBV5-1,CASSIGLAGHNEQFF,TGCGCCAGCAGCATCGGACTAGCGGGGCACAATGAGCAGTTCTTC
.,TRBJ2-6,TRBD1,TRBV5-1,CATQGAGANVLTF,TGCGCCACCCAGGGGGCTGGGGCCAACGTCCTGACTTTC
few,TRBJ2-1,TRBD2,TRBV12-3/TRBV12-4,CASSPGLASVAEQFF,TGTGCCAGCAGTCCGGGACTAGCCTCCGTTGCTGAGCAGTTCTTC
many,TRBJ1-2,.,TRBV2,CASSESQRAGYTF,TGTGCCAGCAGTGAGAGCCAAAGGGCTGGCTACACCTTC
few,TRBJ2-1,TRBD2,TRBV7-9,CASSLLAGDPNEQFF,TGTGCCAGCAGCTTGCTAGCGGGAGATCCCAATGAGCAGTTCTTC
.,TRBJ1-2,TRBD1,TRBV20-1,CSARRTGDYGYTF,TGCAGTGCTAGAAGGACAGGGGACTATGGCTACACCTTC
many,TRBJ1-1,.,TRBV12-3/TRBV12-4,CASSQEGSWTEAFF,TGTGCCAGCAGTCAGGAAGGGAGTTGGACTGAAGCTTTCTTT
few,TRBJ2-7,.,TRBV3-1,CASSQRGGSEQYF,TGTGCCAGCAGCCAAAGGGGGGGGAGCGAGCAGTACTTC
few,TRBJ2-4,.,TRBV5-1,CASSEGALTKNIQYF,TGCGCCAGCAGCGAAGGGGCTCTGACCAAAAACATTCAGTACTTC
many,TRBJ2-2,.,TRBV28,CAFGTTNTGELFF,TGTGCCTTTGGTACGACGAACACCGGGGAGCTGTTTTTT
many,TRBJ2-1,.,TRBV7-2,CASGRANSYNEQFF,TGTGCCAGCGGCAGGGCAAATTCCTACAATGAGCAGTTCTTC
.,TRBJ1-5,.,TRBV10-1,CAVRTYSNQPQHF,TGCGCCGTAAGGACCTATAGCAATCAGCCCCAGCATTTT
few,TRBJ1-1,.,TRBV5-5,CASSAEGIPFLTEAFF,TGTGCCAGCAGCGCAGAAGGGATACCTTTCCTCACTGAAGCTTTCTTT
many,TRBJ2-3,.,TRBV6-5,CASSHRRASTDTQYF,TGTGCCAGCAGTCACAGAAGGGCTAGCACAGATACGCAGTATTTT
few,TRBJ2-1,TRBD2,TRBV5-1,CASSFSASGGAGHAEQFF,TGCGCCAGCAGCTTTTCGGCTAGCGGGGGGGCCGGACACGCTGAGCAGTTCTTC
many,TRBJ1-1,.,TRBV7-9,CASSTTGTVAEAFF,TGTGCCAGCAGCACAACCGGGACCGTCGCTGAAGCTTTCTTT
few,TRBJ2-2,.,TRBV20-1,CSAAAGTGNTGELFF,TGCAGTGCCGCCGCCGGGACGGGGAACACCGGGGAGCTGTTTTTT
.,TRBJ1-1,TRBD1,TRBV5-1,CASRSGGRTEAFF,TGCGCCAGCAGGTCAGGGGGCCGGACTGAAGCTTTCTTT
many,TRBJ2-5,.,TRBV20-1,CSANQETQYF,TGCAGTGCTAACCAAGAGACCCAGTACTTC
few,TRBJ2-5,.,TRBV7-9,CASSTGQADETQYF,TGTGCCAGCAGCACCGGACAAGCGGACGAGACCCAGTACTTC
.,TRBJ2-2,.,TRBV7-6,CASSSRLLGNTGELFF,TGTGCCAGCAGCTCCCGCCTTTTAGGGAACACCGGGGAGCTGTTTTTT
.,TRBJ1-2,TRBD1,TRBV29-1,CSVAGTGKGYTF,TGCAGCGTGGCCGGGACAGGGAAAGGCTACACCTTC
.,TRBJ2-2,TRBD2,TRBV24-1,CATSDVAGEDTGELFF,TGTGCCACCAGTGATGTAGCGGGGGAGGACACCGGGGAGCTGTTTTTT
.,TRBJ1-1,.,TRBV2,CASITAQGPTEAFF,TGTGCCAGCATTACGGCTCAGGGGCCCACTGAAGCTTTCTTT
few,TRBJ2-6,TRBD1,TRBV6-2/TRBV6-3,CASPGQGLPGPGSGANVLTF,TGTGCCAGCCCTGGACAGGGTCTTCCTGGACCGGGCTCTGGGGCCAACGTCCTGACTTTC
many,TRBJ1-2,.,TRBV6-5,CASTRGYGYTF,TGTGCCAGCACCAGGGGCTATGGCTACACCTTC
few,TRBJ2-6,TRBD1,TRBV5-1,CASHRGIGANVLTF,TGCGCCAGCCACAGGGGGATCGGGGCCAACGTCCTGACTTTC
.,TRBJ1-5,.,TRBV15,CATSREGIFTGRGQPQHF,TGTGCCACCAGCAGAGAGGGAATCTTTACAGGGCGAGGTCAGCCCCAGCATTTT
many,TRBJ2-1,.,TRBV5-1,CASSRSGLSYNEQFF,TGCGCCAGCAGCCGAAGCGGTCTCTCCTACAATGAGCAGTTCTTC
few,TRBJ2-3,.,TRBV10-3,CAIRDRELTDTQYF,TGTGCCATCAGGGACAGAGAACTCACAGATACGCAGTATTTT
many,TRBJ2-3,.,TRBV5-1,CASSLVGRSTDTQYF,TGCGCCAGCAGCTTGGTTGGTAGGAGCACAGATACGCAGTATTTT
.,TRBJ2-7,.,TRBV10-3,CAINSGPSYEQYF,TGTGCCATCAACAGCGGGCCTTCCTACGAGCAGTACTTC
many,TRBJ2-1,TRBD2,TRBV12-3/TRBV12-4,CASPLFLAGHEQFF,TGTGCCAGCCCATTATTCCTAGCGGGGCATGAGCAGTTCTTC
.,TRBJ1-5,TRBD1,TRBV27,CASSLGTAFYNQPQHF,TGTGCCAGCAGTTTAGGGACAGCCTTTTACAATCAGCCCCAGCATTTT
few,TRBJ2-6,.,TRBV5-1,CASSLEGPSGANVLTF,TGCGCCAGCAGCTTAGAGGGCCCCTCTGGGGCCAACGTCCTGACTTTC
.,TRBJ1-1,.,TRBV6-2/TRBV6-3,CASSYGQLTTEAFF,TGTGCCAGCAGTTACGGACAGCTAACCACTGAAGCTTTCTTT
many,TRBJ1-2,TRBD1,TRBV7-8,CASSSIQGRYGYTF,TGTGCCAGCAGCTCTATACAGGGGCGGTATGGCTACACCTTC
many,TRBJ2-1,.,TRBV6-1,CAASPSFYNEQFF,TGTGCCGCCAGCCCATCATTCTACAATGAGCAGTTCTTC
.,TRBJ2-3,.,TRBV5-1,CASSSAGQPASASTDTQYF,TGCGCCAGCAGCTCGGCGGGACAGCCGGCATCGGCTAGCACAGATACGCAGTATTTT
.,TRBJ2-2,TRBD2,TRBV12-5,CASGLAASSGRTGELFF,TGTGCTAGTGGTTTGGCCGCCTCTAGCGGGAGAACCGGGGAGCTGTTTTTT
many,TRBJ1-4,TRBD1,TRBV6-1,CASRRTGVGNEKLFF,TGTGCCAGCAGGCGGACAGGGGTTGGTAATGAAAAACTGTTTTTT
few,TRBJ2-3,.,TRBV10-3,CAIRDSLTDTQYF,TGTGCCATCAGGGACTCACTCACAGATACGCAGTATTTT
many,TRBJ1-1,.,TRBV6-5,CASSYSTFTSGVQNTEAFF,TGTGCCAGCAGTTACTCGACGTTTACATCGGGGGTGCAGAACACTGAAGCTTTCTTT
few,TRBJ1-6,.,TRBV7-8,CASSPGPINSPLHF,TGTGCCAGCAGCCCGGGACCGATTAATTCACCCCTCCACTTT
.,TRBJ2-2,TRBD2,TRBV5-1,CASSWRGLAGDGGELFF,TGCGCCAGCAGCTGGCGCGGACTAGCGGGAGATGGCGGGGAGCTGTTTTTT
.,TRBJ1-2,TRBD1,TRBV5-1,CASSTRGREDGYTF,TGCGCCAGCAGCACCAGGGGGAGGGAGGACGGCTACACCTTC
few,TRBJ2-3,.,TRBV2,CASSVSGRRSRVGDTQYF,TGTGCCAGCAGTGTGTCAGGACGCAGGAGCAGGGTGGGAGATACGCAGTATTTT